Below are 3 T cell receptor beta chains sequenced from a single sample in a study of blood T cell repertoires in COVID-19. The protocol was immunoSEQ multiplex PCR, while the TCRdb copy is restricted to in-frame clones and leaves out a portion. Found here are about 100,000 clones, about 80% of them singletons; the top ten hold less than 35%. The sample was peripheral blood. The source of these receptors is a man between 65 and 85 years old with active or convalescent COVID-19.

CDR3 residues: CASSLHRGRTDTQYF. The CDR3 DNA follows: TGTGCCAGCAGCTTGCACCGGGGGAGGACAGATACGCAGTATTTT. The V call is TRBV5-8, the J call TRBJ2-3; perhaps TRBD2 as D (6 bases). The CDR3 extends over 15 amino acids. V lost 1 base to trimming and J lost 3 bases, with 12 bases between them. CDR1 and CDR2 from the germline V gene are SGHTS and YDEGEE.

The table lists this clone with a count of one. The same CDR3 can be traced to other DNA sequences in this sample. The CDR3 region is CASSLRQGTYEQYF. CDR3 DNA sequence: TGCGCCAGCAGCCTCCGACAGGGCACCTACGAGCAGTACTTC. J is TRBJ2-7 and V is TRBV5-1, with 7 bases identical to TRBD1. V gave up 4 bases and J gave up 2 bases; unmatched junction bases: 6. Germline CDR1 reads SGHRS; CDR2 reads YFSETQ. The CDR3 contains 14 residues.

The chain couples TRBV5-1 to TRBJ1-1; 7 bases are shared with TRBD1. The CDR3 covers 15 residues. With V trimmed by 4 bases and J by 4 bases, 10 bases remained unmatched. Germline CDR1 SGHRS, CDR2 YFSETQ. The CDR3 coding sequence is TGCGCCAGCAGCGGCGAAATTCAGGGGGGCACTGAAGCTTTCTTT. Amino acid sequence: CASSGEIQGGTEAFF.